This TCR beta chain was profiled in a study of blood T cell repertoires in COVID-19. On the study more broadly: The United States, Italy and Spain supplied acute and convalescent COVID-19 samples.

This CDR3 is 14 amino acids long. Germline V gives CDR1 SGHRS, CDR2 YFSETQ. Trimming took 0 bases from V and 3 from J, leaving 7 bases between them. Under the authors' procedure: Nucleated cell number was recorded as an estimate derived from reference gene primer amplification. Here immunoSEQ multiplex PCR was the method, and the copy in TCRdb shows in-frame clones only, minus some. That table is the source of V, J and clone size, and D and trimming were worked out from the DNA. The data hold about 160,000 clones, with around 85% observed a single time. Seattle's enrolled individuals joined amid active infection and were then monitored longitudinally.

This receptor was obtained from a man aged 80 or over with COVID-19, enrolled during active disease. The chain uses TRBV5-1 and TRBJ1-5; weak D call: TRBD1 (5 bases). The specimen was peripheral blood. The CDR3 DNA reads as TGCGCCAGCAGCTTGGCAGGGAACAATCAGCCCCAGCATTTT. As protein: CASSLAGNNQPQHF.